Listed below are T cell receptor beta chains from one sample, sequenced in a study of control samples from healthy donors and cancer patients. Here immunoSEQ multiplex PCR was the method, and the copy in TCRdb shows in-frame clones only, minus some. The table includes 100,000 to 150,000 clones, about 95% detected once. Sequencing was done on a sample of blood. Receptor source: a man aged 30 to 39 in good health. Each CDR3 is given with its conserved first and last residue.

J: TRBJ1-1; V: TRBV25-1; CDR3: CASSEKNLRAFF
J: TRBJ2-7; V: TRBV3-1/TRBV3-2; CDR3: CASSRRGSRYEQYF
J: TRBJ1-1; V: TRBV25-1; CDR3: CASSESGTGPNTEAFF
J: TRBJ1-5; V: TRBV2; CDR3: CASSGETNQPQHF
J: TRBJ1-2; V: TRBV7-9; CDR3: CASSLGYPGSGYTF
J: TRBJ2-7; V: TRBV30; CDR3: CAWDRDREQYF
J: TRBJ2-5; V: TRBV11-2; CDR3: CASSLLALRGETQYF
J: TRBJ2-5; V: TRBV18; CDR3: CASSPPDETQYF
J: TRBJ1-5; V: TRBV30; CDR3: CAWSFGSAGSNQPQHF
J: TRBJ2-7; V: TRBV2; CDR3: CARQGGNEQYF
J: TRBJ1-1; V: TRBV7-6; CDR3: CASSLEVLSVAFF
J: TRBJ1-2; V: TRBV5-1; CDR3: CASSLYTGGSGYGYTF
J: TRBJ2-7; V: TRBV27; CDR3: CASSRRDRVYEQYF
J: TRBJ2-7; V: TRBV29-1; CDR3: CSVVDRDSYEQYF
J: TRBJ2-5; V: TRBV11-3; CDR3: CASSLGQRETQYF
J: TRBJ2-5; V: TRBV5-1; CDR3: CASSLGPEGRETQYF
J: TRBJ1-1; V: TRBV21-1; CDR3: CASTQRVTLNTEAFF
J: TRBJ1-2; V: TRBV4-1; CDR3: CASSQDQNSQGIVGYTF
J: TRBJ1-2; V: TRBV3-1/TRBV3-2; CDR3: CASSPDRNYGYTF
J: TRBJ1-6; V: TRBV6-5; CDR3: CASRYRASYNSPLHF
J: TRBJ1-1; V: TRBV6-5; CDR3: CASSYEETGSTEAFF
J: TRBJ1-1; V: TRBV5-1; CDR3: CASSDEMNTEAFF
J: TRBJ1-1; V: TRBV15; CDR3: CATREEARNTEAFF
J: TRBJ1-5; V: TRBV2; CDR3: CASSWEGTVNQPQHF